The T cell receptor (beta chain) under discussion was sequenced for a study of blood T cell repertoires in COVID-19. Study summary: Collection of acute and convalescent COVID-19 samples took place in the United States, Italy and Spain.

In germline, CDR1 is MNHNS, CDR2 SASEGT. This CDR3 has 15 residues. Deletions cut 1 base from V and 8 bases from J, with 17 bases between. Libraries were prepared by immunoSEQ multiplex PCR; TCRdb keeps only in-frame clonotypes and omits some of them. The repertoire consists of 350,000 to 400,000 clones, with 89% occurring once and the leading ten covering around 3%. The rearrangement links TRBV6-1 to TRBJ1-2, with D unresolved. The specimen sequenced was peripheral blood. This receptor was identified in a woman aged 30 to 39 with COVID-19, enrolled during active disease. CDR3 in DNA: TGTGCCAGCAGTGAAGAAATGGGGAGTATGTTCGGCTACACCTTC. It translates to CASSEEMGSMFGYTF.